This T cell receptor (beta chain) was found in a study of cytomegalovirus exposure and HLA in healthy donors. As for this clone: Its antigen is currently unknown.

Germline V gene lookup returns CDR1 MNHNY and CDR2 SVGAGI (reference sequence). Trimming pared 8 bases from V and 2 bases from J, leaving 7 bases between. The CDR3 has 12 residues. At the time of sampling, donors were nominally healthy, though unrecorded immune exposures were likely. PCR used 60 Vbeta primers and 13 Jbeta primers. This table comes from immunoSEQ multiplex PCR, and its TCRdb copy is limited to in-frame clones, with some not included. This table has 100,000 or so clones, around two thirds appearing once. Findings and caveats of the study: Most of the CMV-associated TCR beta chains (in a later analysis) appeared to be HLA-restricted. Among the most significant clusters, several appeared linked to common viral pathogens in a later analysis. For most TCR sequences rarity was the rule, although some public TCRs occurred in many donors.

The receptor was derived from a man over 45 in good health and CMV-seropositive. Input material: PBMCs. The chain is built from TRBV6-6 and TRBJ1-3, with D hard to call. This chain's CDR3 is CASSEAGNTIYF. CDR3 nucleotide sequence: TGTGCCAGCTCCGAGGCTGGAAACACCATATATTTT.